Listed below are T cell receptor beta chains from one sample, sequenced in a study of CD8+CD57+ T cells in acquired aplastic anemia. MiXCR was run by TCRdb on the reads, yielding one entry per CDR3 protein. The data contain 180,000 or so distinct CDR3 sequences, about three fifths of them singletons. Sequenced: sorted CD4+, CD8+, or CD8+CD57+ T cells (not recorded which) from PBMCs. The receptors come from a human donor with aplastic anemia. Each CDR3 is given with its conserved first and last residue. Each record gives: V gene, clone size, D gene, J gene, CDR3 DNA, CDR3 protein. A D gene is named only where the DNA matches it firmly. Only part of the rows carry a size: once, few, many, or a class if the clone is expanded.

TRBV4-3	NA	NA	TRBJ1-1	TGCGCCAGCAGCCAAGATACTGTTGTAGGAAACACTGAAGCTTTCTTT	CASSQDTVVGNTEAFF
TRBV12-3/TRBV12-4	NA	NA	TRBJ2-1	TGTGCCAGCAGTTTAAAGGCTAGCCCTGGCAATGAGCAGTTCTTC	CASSLKASPGNEQFF
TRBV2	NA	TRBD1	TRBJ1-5	TGTGCCAGCAGTTACGGGACAGCTGAGAATCAGCCCCAGCATTTT	CASSYGTAENQPQHF
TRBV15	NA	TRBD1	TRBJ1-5	TGTGCCACCAGCAGGGGGACAGGGCCTAGCAATCAGCCCCAGCATTTT	CATSRGTGPSNQPQHF
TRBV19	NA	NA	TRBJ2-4	TGTGCCAGTAGTACGGGCAGGGATACCCAAAACATTCAGTACTTC	CASSTGRDTQNIQYF
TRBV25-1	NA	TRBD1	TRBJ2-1	TGTGCCAGCCTAGGGACAGCCTCCTACAATGAGCAGTTCTTC	CASLGTASYNEQFF
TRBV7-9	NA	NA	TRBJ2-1	TGTGCCAGCAGCTCCGGGCACAATGAGCAGTTCTTC	CASSSGHNEQFF
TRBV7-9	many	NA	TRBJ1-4	TGTGCCAGCAGCCGTGCGGGTGACGAAAAACTGTTTTTT	CASSRAGDEKLFF
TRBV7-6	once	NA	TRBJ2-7	TGTGCCAGCAGGTTGGACAGACAATGGGGGTCCTACGAGCAGTACTTC	CASRLDRQWGSYEQYF
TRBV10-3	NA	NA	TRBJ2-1	TGTGCCATCAGAGGGACGTCCGTCAATGAGCAGTTCTTC	CAIRGTSVNEQFF
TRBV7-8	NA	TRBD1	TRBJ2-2	TGTGCCAGCATTGGGACAGTGAACACCGGGGTGCTGTTTTTT	CASIGTVNTGVLFF